This TCR beta chain came from a study of T-cell memory formation after mild COVID-19. In the study overall: Among the donors, TCR clusters were largely specific to each donor.

V gave up 0 bases and J gave up 1 base, with 9 bases separating them. Germline CDR1 and CDR2: LGHNA and YNFKEQ. CDR3 length equals 15 residues. This clonotype has ten or more counts. Its antigen is as yet unknown. Study-level findings and limits: Second-wave clones with a day 37 peak had unconfirmed SARS-CoV-2 specificity. Memory cells collected pre-infection included some clones that later responded, suggesting cross-reactive memory joined.

TCR alpha and TCR beta cDNA libraries with sample barcodes and UMIs came from 5'RACE using constant-segment primers. TCRdb re-called the 5' RACE reads with MiXCR, one entry per CDR3 protein. The data hold approximately 210,000 distinct CDR3 sequences, with over 9.5% observed a single time. The chain has TRBV4-2 and TRBJ2-5, with D tentatively TRBD1 (5 bases). This sequence originates from a man younger than 35 who had mild COVID-19 (a few samples of this study predate the infection). Cell type and time point are not known. Sequenced material: PBMCs or a T cell subset sorted from them (not recorded which). The CDR3 here is CASSQEYRSQETQYF. DNA of the CDR3: TGTGCCAGCAGCCAAGAATACAGGAGCCAAGAGACCCAGTACTTC.